This T cell receptor (beta chain) was recorded in a study of blood T cells in healthy people across ages. The CDR3 is 17 amino acids. Using a J-beta primer mix together with a sample-barcoded 5' primer, a second PCR was run for roughly 7 to 12 cycles. TCRdb fed the 5' RACE reads into MiXCR, producing one record per CDR3 protein. The sample records 700,000 to 900,000 distinct CDR3 sequences, roughly 24% being singletons. This clonotype was recorded a few times. These data were also reused for a study on T cells of mothers and their children. According to that study: Mothers yielded over 8 million CDR3 reads, children 2.5 million to 3.5 million each.

The TCR sequence derives from a boy younger than 18 in good health. The chain links TRBV21-1 to TRBJ2-5; TRBD2 is the table's D call and was not checked against the DNA. TRBV21-1 is assigned pseudogene status. The specimen was blood. The CDR3 protein is CASSRASVWPHQEAQYF. CDR3 in DNA: TGTGCCAGCAGCAGGGCCTCGGTATGGCCCCACCAAGAGGCCCAGTACTTC.